This T cell receptor beta chain derives from a study of response to subunit inactivated influenza vaccine. Whole-study results and caveats: Researchers suggested that each seasonal influenza vaccination recruits few new T cells.

The length of the CDR3 is 13 residues. V lost 6 bases, J lost 0 bases, and 5 bases stayed unmatched. CDR1 and CDR2 from the germline V gene are DFQATT and SNEGSKA (reference sequence). This clonotype was counted ten times or more. Antigen unknown. Using its own MiXCR run on the RT-PCR reads, TCRdb lists one record per CDR3 protein. Among 700,000 to 900,000 distinct CDR3 sequences listed, 21% were seen once. The sequence was collected from a man aged 45 to 65 who received an inactivated influenza vaccine. V is TRBV20-1 and J is TRBJ2-7; 7 bases are shared with TRBD1. The source was PBMCs from blood, collected roughly 5 days after vaccination. CDR3 sequence: CSASRDSSYEQYF. The DNA of the CDR3 is TGCAGTGCCAGTAGGGACAGCTCCTACGAGCAGTACTTC.